The subject of this entry is one TCR beta chain. Additional DNA sequences in this sample encode the identical CDR3. The data were taken from a study of blood T cell repertoires in COVID-19. The authors' processing: Amplifying reference gene primers gave estimates of nucleated cell counts. Here immunoSEQ multiplex PCR was the method, and the copy in TCRdb shows in-frame clones only, minus some. V, J and clone size are those of that table, while D and trimming were read from the DNA. The table includes 45,000 to 55,000 clones, approximately 70% detected once. Deletions cut 5 bases from V and 8 bases from J, with 24 bases between. The CDR3 consists of 16 residues. In germline, CDR1 is SGHVS, CDR2 FQNEAQ.

The rearrangement links TRBV7-8 to TRBJ1-2, with a possible D match to TRBD1 (5 bases). This clonotype originated in a woman between 65 and 79 years old with acute or convalescent COVID-19. Sequencing used peripheral blood. CDR3 bases: TGTGCCAGCAGCCCTACTCGAGGGACTGGGGGGGGAGGCTACACCTTC. Amino acids: CASSPTRGTGGGGYTF.